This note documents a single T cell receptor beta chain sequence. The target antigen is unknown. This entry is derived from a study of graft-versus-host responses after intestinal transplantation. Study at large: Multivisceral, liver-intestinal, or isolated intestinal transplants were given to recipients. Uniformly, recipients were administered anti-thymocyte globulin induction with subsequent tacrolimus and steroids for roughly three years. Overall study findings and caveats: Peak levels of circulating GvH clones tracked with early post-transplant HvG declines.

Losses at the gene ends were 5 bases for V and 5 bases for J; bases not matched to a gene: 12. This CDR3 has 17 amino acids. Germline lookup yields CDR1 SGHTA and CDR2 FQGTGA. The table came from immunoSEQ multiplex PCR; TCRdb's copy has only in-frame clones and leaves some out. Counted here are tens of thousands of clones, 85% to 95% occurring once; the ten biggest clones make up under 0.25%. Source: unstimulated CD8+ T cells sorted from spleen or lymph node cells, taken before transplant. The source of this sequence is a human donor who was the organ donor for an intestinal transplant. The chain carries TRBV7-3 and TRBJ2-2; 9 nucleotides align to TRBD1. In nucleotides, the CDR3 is TGTGCCAGCAGCCCCTTAGGGACAGGGTCGAGAACCGGGGAGCTGTTTTTT. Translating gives CASSPLGTGSRTGELFF.